A selection of T cell receptor beta chains follows, all from one sample in a study of blood T cell repertoires in COVID-19. Sequencing used immunoSEQ multiplex PCR; TCRdb keeps in-frame clones, though not all of them. The sample records approximately 490,000 clones, roughly 87% being singletons. Sequenced sample: PBMCs or T cells enriched from blood (not recorded which). The receptor set was obtained from a woman under 30 who had recovered from COVID-19. Each CDR3 is given with its conserved first and last residue. A D gene is named only where the DNA matches it firmly. Only some rows state a clone size, as once, few, many or a class for expanded clones.

- 15 TRBJ2-7 TRBV5-4 TRBD1 CASSHRDRGSYEQYF TGTGCCAGCAGCCACCGGGACAGGGGTTCCTACGAGCAGTACTTC
- 17 TRBJ1-6 TRBV12-5 TRBD1 CASGLVRFRTGEKPLHF TGTGCTAGTGGTTTGGTACGGTTTCGGACAGGGGAGAAGCCCCTCCACTTT
- 13 TRBJ1-2 TRBV28 TRBD1 CASRQTGRNGYTF TGTGCCAGCAGGCAGACAGGGAGGAATGGCTACACCTTC
- 13 TRBJ2-2 TRBV6-5 - CATHRENTGELFF TGTGCCACGCACAGGGAAAACACCGGGGAGCTGTTTTTT
- 14 TRBJ1-2 TRBV4-1 - CASSPRMGASGYTF TGCGCCAGCAGCCCAAGAATGGGGGCGTCTGGCTACACCTTC
- 14 TRBJ2-5 TRBV30 TRBD2 CAWTPGTSEVTQYF TGTGCCTGGACCCCGGGGACTAGTGAGGTGACCCAGTACTTC
- 14 TRBJ1-1 TRBV19 - CASSPGQPNTEAFF TGTGCCAGTAGTCCAGGCCAGCCGAACACTGAAGCTTTCTTT
- 16 TRBJ2-2 TRBV3-1/TRBV3-2 TRBD2 CASTPLGGVGTGELFF TGTGCCAGCACCCCTCTGGGGGGGGTTGGCACCGGGGAGCTGTTTTTT
- 11 TRBJ1-1 TRBV12-3/TRBV12-4 - CASSLDSRAFF TGTGCCAGCAGTTTGGACAGTCGAGCTTTCTTT
- 15 TRBJ2-3 TRBV2 - CASKPSGGRTDTQYF TGTGCCAGCAAACCGTCGGGGGGCAGGACAGATACGCAGTATTTT
- 12 TRBJ1-2 TRBV28 - CASSLGGGGYTF TGTGCCAGCAGTCTGGGAGGAGGGGGCTACACCTTC
- 16 TRBJ2-5 TRBV7-2 TRBD2 CASSWGGAGAQETQYF TGTGCCAGCAGCTGGGGGGGAGCGGGGGCCCAAGAGACCCAGTACTTC
- 16 TRBJ1-3 TRBV28 - CASRTWRRTGGNTIYF TGTGCCAGCAGAACTTGGAGGCGGACGGGAGGAAACACCATATATTTT
- 13 TRBJ2-5 TRBV3-1/TRBV3-2 - CASSQDYVGTQYF TGTGCCAGCAGCCAAGATTACGTCGGGACCCAGTACTTC
- 16 TRBJ1-1 TRBV6-5 - CASSYSPGRRGTEAFF TGTGCCAGCAGTTACTCGCCGGGCCGAAGGGGGACTGAAGCTTTCTTT
- 18 TRBJ1-5 TRBV28 TRBD1 CASSLGFWDRGLGQPQHF TGTGCCAGCAGTTTAGGTTTTTGGGACAGGGGGCTTGGGCAGCCCCAGCATTTT
- 14 TRBJ1-4 TRBV6-1 TRBD1 CASSEFRGNEKLFF TGTGCCAGCAGTGAATTCAGGGGGAATGAAAAACTGTTTTTT
- 13 TRBJ1-1 TRBV12-5 TRBD1 CASGGQGYTEAFF TGTGCTAGTGGGGGACAGGGGTACACTGAAGCTTTCTTT
- 14 TRBJ1-1 TRBV27 - CASRLGWPNTEAFF TGTGCCAGCAGACTAGGATGGCCGAACACTGAAGCTTTCTTT
- 13 TRBJ1-4 TRBV7-9 - CASSLDGNEKLFF TGTGCCAGCAGCTTAGACGGTAATGAAAAACTGTTTTTT
- 15 TRBJ2-5 TRBV5-1 TRBD2 CASSITPSGEETQYF TGCGCCAGCAGCATCACACCTAGCGGGGAAGAGACCCAGTACTTC
- 15 TRBJ2-5 TRBV4-2 - CASSPSETVQETQYF TGTGCCAGCAGCCCAAGTGAGACAGTTCAAGAGACCCAGTACTTC
- 18 TRBJ1-6 TRBV4-1 - CASSQDAGTLENNSPLHF TGCGCCAGCAGCCAAGATGCGGGGACTCTCGAAAATAATTCACCCCTCCACTTT
- 12 TRBJ1-3 TRBV28 TRBD1 CASGTAENTIYF TGTGCCTCCGGGACAGCTGAAAACACCATATATTTT
- 16 TRBJ2-7 TRBV27 TRBD1 CASSFQTGGTYYEQYF TGTGCCAGCAGTTTCCAGACAGGGGGGACTTACTACGAGCAGTACTTC
- 14 TRBJ1-5 TRBV28 - CASSLSAGVQPQHF TGTGCCAGCAGTTTATCGGCAGGGGTTCAGCCCCAGCATTTT
- 14 TRBJ1-4 TRBV5-1 - CASSSDRGGGKLFF TGCGCCAGCAGCTCGGACCGGGGGGGCGGAAAACTGTTTTTT
- 15 TRBJ1-1 TRBV9 TRBD1 CASSPSQGRVTEAFF TGTGCCAGCAGCCCGTCACAGGGGCGGGTCACTGAAGCTTTCTTT
- 14 TRBJ1-2 TRBV28 TRBD1 CASSFPGTVAGYTF TGTGCCAGCAGTTTCCCCGGGACAGTAGCTGGCTACACCTTC
- 15 TRBJ1-5 TRBV6-5 - CASSYSAGSNQPQHF TGTGCCAGCAGTTACTCGGCCGGGAGCAATCAGCCCCAGCATTTT
- 16 TRBJ2-3 TRBV5-6 - CASSPLGGDILDTQYF TGTGCCAGCAGCCCCCTTGGAGGTGACATCCTGGATACGCAGTATTTT
- 14 TRBJ2-1 TRBV19 - CASSYGRGVNEQFF TGTGCCAGTAGTTACGGCAGGGGGGTCAATGAGCAGTTCTTC
- 16 TRBJ2-1 TRBV7-2 - CASRARSPGSYNEQFF TGTGCCAGCAGGGCCAGGTCGCCTGGCTCCTACAATGAGCAGTTCTTC
- 20 TRBJ1-3 TRBV10-3 - CAISESRTHAGPRSGNTIYF TGTGCCATCAGTGAGTCGAGGACTCACGCCGGCCCGCGCTCTGGAAACACCATATATTTT
- 12 TRBJ2-7 TRBV6-6 - CATRESSYEQYF TGTGCCACCAGGGAGAGCTCCTACGAGCAGTACTTC
- 11 TRBJ1-1 TRBV30 - CAYRGAAEAFF TGTGCCTACCGGGGGGCTGCGGAAGCTTTCTTT
- 17 TRBJ1-2 TRBV4-2 - CASSQDAGIRTNYGYTF TGTGCCAGCAGCCAAGATGCAGGGATTCGAACTAACTATGGCTACACCTTC
- 13 TRBJ1-1 TRBV7-2 - CASSLEIVAEAFF TGTGCCAGCAGCTTAGAGATCGTAGCTGAAGCTTTCTTT
- 11 TRBJ1-2 TRBV29-1 - CSVESSDGYTF TGCAGCGTTGAATCCTCGGATGGCTACACCTTC
- 16 TRBJ2-3 TRBV24-1 TRBD1 CATSSVDRGEIDTQYF TGTGCCACCAGTTCCGTGGACAGGGGAGAAATAGATACGCAGTATTTT
- 18 TRBJ2-2 TRBV4-1 - CASSPLLGGGNSPGELFF TGCGCCAGCAGCCCCTTATTGGGCGGGGGCAATTCCCCCGGGGAGCTGTTTTTT
- 14 TRBJ2-3 TRBV29-1 TRBD2 CSVLTGGAGDTQYF TGCAGCGTTCTGACCGGGGGGGCCGGCGATACGCAGTATTTT
- 18 TRBJ2-1 TRBV7-6 - CASSLAPLPGKGWGEQFF TGTGCCAGCAGCTTAGCTCCTCTACCGGGGAAGGGTTGGGGTGAGCAGTTCTTC
- 15 TRBJ1-4 TRBV18 - CASSPGGSSNEKLFF TGTGCCAGCTCACCTGGAGGTTCTTCTAATGAAAAACTGTTTTTT
- 19 TRBJ1-5 TRBV6-6 TRBD1 CASSPPLGTGRDSNQPQHF TGTGCCAGCAGTCCGCCCCTTGGGACAGGGCGGGATAGCAATCAGCCCCAGCATTTT
- 14 TRBJ1-2 TRBV6-5 - CASSYSGHKYGYTF TGTGCCAGCAGTTACTCGGGACACAAATATGGCTACACCTTC
few 15 TRBJ1-4 TRBV6-6 - CATLPWGDGGEKLFF TGTGCCACCCTACCATGGGGGGACGGCGGTGAAAAACTGTTTTTT
- 16 TRBJ1-5 TRBV5-8 - CASSLWGGDSNQPQHF TGTGCCAGCAGCTTGTGGGGAGGGGATAGCAATCAGCCCCAGCATTTT
few 14 TRBJ2-7 TRBV19 - CASSKAGSSYEQYF TGTGCCAGTAGTAAAGCGGGTAGCTCCTACGAGCAGTACTTC
- 14 TRBJ1-6 TRBV15 TRBD1 CATSDRGRNSPLHF TGTGCCACCAGCGACAGGGGACGTAATTCACCCCTCCACTTT
- 15 TRBJ2-2 TRBV2 TRBD2 CASSRWGGNTGELFF TGTGCCAGCAGCCGATGGGGGGGGAACACCGGGGAGCTGTTTTTT
- 15 TRBJ2-7 TRBV5-1 TRBD2 CASSGSSGRIYEQYF TGCGCCAGCAGCGGATCTAGCGGGAGGATTTACGAGCAGTACTTC